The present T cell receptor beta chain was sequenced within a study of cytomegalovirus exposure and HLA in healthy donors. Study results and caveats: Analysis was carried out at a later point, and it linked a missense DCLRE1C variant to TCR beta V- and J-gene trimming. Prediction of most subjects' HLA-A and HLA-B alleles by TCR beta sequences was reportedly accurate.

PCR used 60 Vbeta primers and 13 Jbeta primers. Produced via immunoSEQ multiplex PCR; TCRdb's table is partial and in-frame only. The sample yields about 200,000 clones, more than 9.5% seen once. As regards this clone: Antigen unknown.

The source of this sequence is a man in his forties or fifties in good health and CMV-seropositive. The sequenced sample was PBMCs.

The CDR3 spells CASSPNSGGAGNEQFF. CDR3 sequence (DNA): TGTGCCAGCAGCCCTAATAGCGGGGGGGCCGGCAATGAGCAGTTCTTC. The rearrangement joins TRBV7-3 to TRBJ2-1; 11 bases map to TRBD2. From germline, CDR1 is SGHTA and CDR2 FQGTGA. CDR3 length: 16 amino acids. V trimming: 5 bases; J trimming: 6 bases; junction bases outside the gene matches: 9.